These 20 T cell receptor beta chains were all obtained from the same sample, sequenced in a study of identical twins (dated by TCRdb to 2016 to 2017). The method was 5' RACE. The sequencer listed for this sample is Illumina HiSeq 2000. TCRdb's own reprocessing of the public reads used fastp at Q25 and MiXCR and kept productive beta chains. Rows with a matching CDR3 protein are joined into one entry that keeps the most common DNA and genes. The sample table shows 640,000 or so distinct CDR3 sequences, and roughly 6% are seen once. Clones ranked in the top ten supply 1.5% to 2% of the sample. Sequenced: naive T cells sorted from blood. In light of the paper, this sample's cell subset or site label describes: cells isolated with a human naive T-cell isolation kit. The receptor source for this set is a man in his late teens or twenties in good health.

The chain combines TRBV29-1 with TRBJ1-5, with D perhaps matching TRBD1 (5 bases). This CDR3 has 14 amino acids. The V gene's germline CDR1 is SQVTM and CDR2 ANQGSEA. V was trimmed by 6 bases and J by 4 bases, leaving 16 bases between them. CDR3 sequence (DNA): TGCAGCGTGGAAACGGGACTGCGTAATCAGCCCCAGCATTTT. Its translation is CSVETGLRNQPQHF.

This clonotype was recorded many times. V is TRBV30 and J is TRBJ1-6; 7 bases match TRBD1. Trimming at V came to 0 bases and at J to 7 bases, leaving 6 bases not matched to a gene. Germline CDR1 reads GTSNPN; CDR2 reads SVGIG (reference sequence). The CDR3 has 15 residues. The CDR3: CAWSVTGRRNSPLHF. The CDR3 DNA is TGTGCCTGGAGTGTGACAGGGAGAAGGAATTCACCCCTCCACTTT.

Only a few counts were recorded for this clonotype. The V call is TRBV6-5, the J call TRBJ2-1; possibly TRBD1 or TRBD2 for D (5 bases each). Trimming left V 0 bases short and J 6 bases short, with 9 bases between. The CDR3 covers 14 residues. The V gene's germline CDR1 is MNHEY and CDR2 SVGAGI. CDR3 nucleotide sequence: TGTGCCAGCAGTTACTCGGCAGGGAGCAATGAGCAGTTCTTC. This encodes CASSYSAGSNEQFF.

The V and J genes are TRBV24-1 and TRBJ2-4; D perhaps matches TRBD1 (5 bases). CDR1 and CDR2 from the germline V gene are KGHDR and SFDVKD. Trimming left V 4 bases short and J 16 bases short, with 22 bases between. This CDR3 is built from 14 residues. In DNA form, the CDR3 reads TGTGCCACCAGTGACTCCTTAAGGCGGCAGGGAATCTACTTC. This translates into CATSDSLRRQGIYF.

This clonotype came up a few times. The chain carries TRBV6-5 and TRBJ2-1; 11 bases are a match to TRBD2. Germline V gene data show CDR1 as MNHEY and CDR2 as SVGAGI. The trim removed 4 bases at V and 1 base at J, leaving 12 bases unmatched. The CDR3 is 19 residues long. The CDR3 bases are TGTGCCAGCAGTTCTCCGGGGACTAGCGGCTTTGGGTCCTACAATGAGCAGTTCTTC. Its protein is CASSSPGTSGFGSYNEQFF.

This clonotype was picked up a small number of times. The chain combines TRBV4-1 with TRBJ2-1; 14 nucleotides align to TRBD2. The germline CDR1 and CDR2 sequences are MGHRA and YSYEKL. The CDR3 contains 18 residues. Trimming removed 6 bases from V and 0 bases from J; junction bases left unmatched: 7. The CDR3 loop is CASRPTSGRVSSYNEQFF. The CDR3 DNA reads as TGCGCCAGCAGACCGACTAGCGGGAGGGTTAGCTCCTACAATGAGCAGTTCTTC.

This clonotype was detected ten times or more. The rearrangement uses TRBV28 and TRBJ2-5; TRBD1 matches at 10 bases. The J segment lost 3 bases and the V segment lost 3 bases, leaving 4 bases of the junction unmatched. This CDR3 comprises 15 residues. Germline V gene data show CDR1 as MDHEN and CDR2 as SYDVKM. The CDR3 here is CASSFPGQGEETQYF. CDR3 nucleotides: TGTGCCAGCAGTTTTCCCGGACAGGGGGAAGAGACCCAGTACTTC.

This chain links TRBV20-1 with TRBJ2-2; 12 nucleotides align to TRBD2. J was trimmed by 4 bases and V by 6 bases; bases with no gene match: 9. Germline values: CDR1 DFQATT, CDR2 SNEGSKA (reference sequence). The CDR3 sequence is 16 residues long. CDR3 coding DNA: TGCAGTGCCCTACCAACTAGCGGGAGGAGCACCGGGGAGCTGTTTTTT. Translation: CSALPTSGRSTGELFF.

The rearrangement uses TRBV7-7 and TRBJ2-5, with D uncertain. V lost 0 bases, J lost 1 base, and 9 bases lay in between. In germline, CDR1 is SSHAT, CDR2 FNYEAQ (reference sequence). This CDR3 has 15 residues. This CDR3 reads CASSLALSTQETQYF. The CDR3 DNA is TGTGCCAGCAGCTTAGCGCTGTCCACCCAAGAGACCCAGTACTTC.

J is TRBJ1-6 and V is TRBV7-9; tentatively, D is TRBD1 (6 bases). This CDR3 contains 17 residues. Germline V gives CDR1 SEHNR, CDR2 FQNEAQ (reference sequence). Trimming shortened V by 0 bases and J by 7 bases, and 16 bases separated the two germline ends. CDR3 coding DNA: TGTGCCAGCAGCTTAGCCCTAGGGGGACAAAGAAATTCACCCCTCCACTTT. This gives the protein CASSLALGGQRNSPLHF.

The V call is TRBV7-2, the J call TRBJ2-3; D possibly corresponds to TRBD1 (5 bases). The CDR3 totals 14 residues. The germline V and J ends were trimmed by 1 base and 8 bases, with 13 bases remaining between them. The germline gives CDR1 SGHTA, CDR2 FQGNSA. CDR3 sequence: CASSLVRQGGTQYF. CDR3 nucleotide sequence: TGTGCCAGCAGCTTAGTCCGTCAGGGCGGTACGCAGTATTTT. The full variable domain, with the rest looked up from reference TRBV7-2 and TRBJ2-3, is GAGVSQSPSNKVTEKGKDVELRCDPISGHTALYWYRQSLGQGLEFLIYFQGNSAPDKSGLPSDRFSAERTGGSVSTLTIQRTQQEDSAVYLCASSLVRQGGTQYFGPGTRLTVL.

This clonotype was counted ten times or more. V gene TRBV6-1 combines with J gene TRBJ2-2; 7 bases match TRBD1. Trimming removed 5 bases from V and 3 bases from J; junction bases left unmatched: 9. There are 16 residues in the CDR3. The germline gives CDR1 MNHNS, CDR2 SASEGT. CDR3 DNA sequence: TGTGCCAGCAGTAATAGGGACAGCGTGTACACCGGGGAGCTGTTTTTT. Amino acid sequence: CASSNRDSVYTGELFF.

This clonotype was detected only a few times. V and J are TRBV11-2 and TRBJ2-1; the match to TRBD1 covers 11 bases. The CDR3 totals 15 residues. V shed 3 bases and J 8 bases; nucleotides not matched to a gene: 6. Germline V lookup: CDR1 SGHAT, CDR2 FQNNGV. For the CDR3, the DNA is TGTGCCAGCAGCTTTAGGGACAGGGGGAGGCATGAGCAGTTCTTC. This codes for CASSFRDRGRHEQFF.

The chain combines TRBV7-6 with TRBJ2-3, with 9 bases aligning to TRBD2. V was clipped by 3 bases and J by 4 bases; unmatched bases: 5. Germline V gene lookup returns CDR1 SGHVS and CDR2 FNYEAQ. The CDR3 is 15 residues long. The CDR3 DNA reads as TGTGCCAGCAGCTTTTTAGCGGGAGACTCAGATACGCAGTATTTT. Protein product: CASSFLAGDSDTQYF.

This clonotype has only a few counts. The chain combines TRBV15 with TRBJ2-5; 16 nucleotides align to TRBD2. The ends lost 4 bases at V and 0 bases at J; junction bases unmatched: 2. This CDR3 region has 17 residues. From germline, CDR1 is LNHNV and CDR2 YYDKDF (reference sequence). This CDR3 reads CATSKGLAGGHQETQYF. The DNA of the CDR3 is TGTGCCACCAGCAAGGGACTAGCGGGAGGGCACCAAGAGACCCAGTACTTC.

The CDR3 loop reads CASSYVSISETQYF. In DNA, the CDR3 is TGTGCCAGCAGTTACGTGTCAATCTCGGAGACCCAGTACTTC. This chain joins TRBV6-2 or TRBV6-3 and TRBJ2-5; D unresolved. Trimming removed 2 bases at V and 5 bases at J, with 12 bases between. CDR1 and CDR2 from the germline V gene are MNHEY and SVGEGT. CDR3 length equals 14 residues.

This clonotype was found many times. This chain links TRBV7-9 with TRBJ1-2, with TRBD1 as a possible D gene (6 bases). CDR3 length equals 15 residues. Germline V gene sequence: CDR1 SEHNR, CDR2 FQNEAQ (reference sequence). V lost 5 bases, J lost 4 bases, and 17 bases lay in between. The CDR3 spells CASSPKGDRAYGYTF. As DNA, the CDR3 is TGTGCCAGCAGCCCAAAGGGGGATCGTGCCTATGGCTACACCTTC.

The CDR3 region is CASSLNGGLGTEAFF. DNA of the CDR3: TGCGCCAGCAGCTTGAATGGGGGGCTTGGCACTGAAGCTTTCTTT. V gene TRBV5-1 combines with J gene TRBJ1-1; D perhaps matches TRBD1 (6 bases). CDR1 and CDR2 from the germline V gene are SGHRS and YFSETQ. The CDR3 is 15 residues long. With 1 base removed from V and 4 bases from J, the gap between germline ends came to 14 bases.

This clonotype was seen at least ten times. The chain has TRBV6-1 and TRBJ2-1; 7 nucleotides agree with TRBD1. In germline, CDR1 is MNHNS, CDR2 SASEGT. Trimming took 8 bases from V and 7 from J; bases not matched to a gene: 11. The CDR3 length is 14 residues. CDR3 coding DNA: TGTGCCAGCTTGAGGCAGGGGGAATCAAATGAGCAGTTCTTC. Translation: CASLRQGESNEQFF.

There are many counts of this clonotype. The chain has TRBV12-3 or TRBV12-4 and TRBJ1-2, with a tentative D call TRBD1 (6 bases). The V end lost 5 bases, the J end lost 2 bases, and 12 bases lay between the germline ends. The length of the CDR3 is 14 residues. The CDR3 region is CASSPRGENYGYTF. The CDR3 bases are TGTGCCAGCAGTCCCAGGGGAGAAAACTATGGCTACACCTTC.